The 21 T cell receptor beta chains listed next were all sequenced from one sample in a study of PD-1 blockade in classical Hodgkin lymphoma. Every patient had relapsed following autologous stem cell transplantation, and cohorts differed in brentuximab vedotin exposure. Profiled with immunoSEQ multiplex PCR; TCRdb holds only in-frame clones, not every one. The sample holds about 36,000 clones, roughly two thirds seen once. This material consisted of peripheral blood mononuclear cells (PBMCs), taken before the second cycle of nivolumab. These receptors all come from a human donor with classical Hodgkin lymphoma.

CDR3 in DNA: TGTGCCACGGCCGGCGGGGGGCAAAACAATGAGCAGTTCTTC. Amino acid sequence: CATAGGGQNNEQFF. The genes are TRBV10-3 and TRBJ2-1; 8 nucleotides align to TRBD2. The germline V gene encodes CDR1 ENHRY and CDR2 SYGVKD. The J segment lost 5 bases and the V segment lost 10 bases, leaving 10 bases of the junction unmatched. This CDR3 has 14 amino acids.

This chain links TRBV7-2 with TRBJ2-3; TRBD1 matches at 8 bases. The CDR3 is 14 residues long. V was pared by 4 bases and J by 1 base, with 1 base of the junction left unmatched. Germline lookup yields CDR1 SGHTA and CDR2 FQGNSA. CDR3 coding DNA: TGTGCCAGCAGCTGGGGACAGGGCACAGATACGCAGTATTTT. Its translation: CASSWGQGTDTQYF.

This clone was picked up one time. DNA of the CDR3: TGTGCCAGCAGCCCGATGTTTGGAGGGGCCTCAAGCACTGAAGCTTTCTTT. It encodes CASSPMFGGASSTEAFF. This chain joins TRBV5-4 and TRBJ1-1, with D possibly TRBD1 on 5 matching bases. The CDR3 is 17 amino acids. Trimming stripped 4 bases from V and 4 bases from J, with 23 bases between. Looked up from germline, CDR1 is SGHNT and CDR2 is YYREEE (reference sequence).

The chain has TRBV11-2 and TRBJ2-2; D may be TRBD1 (5 bases). The CDR3 covers 14 residues. V was trimmed by 5 bases and J by 4 bases, leaving 11 bases between them. CDR1 and CDR2 (germline): SGHAT, FQNNGV. The CDR3, as DNA: TGTGCCAGCAGCGCTCCACAGGTCACCGGGGAGCTGTTTTTT. It yields the protein CASSAPQVTGELFF.

A few counts support this clone. The chain carries TRBV7-3 and TRBJ2-2; TRBD1 matches 7 bases. V lost 6 bases to trimming and J lost 1 base; unmatched junction nucleotides: 2. The CDR3 has 14 amino acids. Germline V gene data show CDR1 as SGHTA and CDR2 as FQGTGA. The CDR3 here is CASRRDRNTGELFF. DNA for the CDR3: TGTGCCAGCAGAAGGGACAGGAACACCGGGGAGCTGTTTTTT.

The J gene is TRBJ1-2, the V gene TRBV4-3; D unclear. Trimming stripped 0 bases from V and 7 bases from J, with 9 bases between. The CDR3 length is 13 residues. CDR1 and CDR2 from the germline V gene are LGHNA and YSLEER. CDR3 sequence (DNA): TGCGCCAGCAGCCAAGAACGAGACGGTGGCTACACCTTC. Residues: CASSQERDGGYTF.

This sequence joins TRBV5-1 and TRBJ2-3; no reliable D call. Per germline, CDR1 SGHRS and CDR2 YFSETQ. CDR3 length: 13 amino acids. The ends were cut back, 0 bases at V and 1 base at J, with 3 bases in the middle. The CDR3 spells CASSLVRTDTQYF. For the CDR3, the DNA is TGCGCCAGCAGCTTGGTCCGCACAGATACGCAGTATTTT. Full variable domain (rest looked up from reference TRBV5-1 and TRBJ2-3): KAGVTQTPRYLIKTRGQQVTLSCSPISGHRSVSWYQQTPGQGLQFLFEYFSETQRNKGNFPGRFSGRQFSNSRSEMNVSTLELGDSALYLCASSLVRTDTQYFGPGTRLTVL.

The table lists this clone with a few counts. V gene TRBV7-3 combines with J gene TRBJ2-1, with D maybe TRBD1 (6 bases). The CDR3 is made up of 15 amino acids. V was pared by 2 bases and J by 4 bases, with 12 bases between. Germline V gene lookup returns CDR1 SGHTA and CDR2 FQGTGA. CDR3 DNA: TGTGCCAGCAGCTTAGGGGGCGGCGGGTACAATGAGCAGTTCTTC. This codes for CASSLGGGGYNEQFF.

V and J are TRBV7-2 and TRBJ2-2; TRBD2 agrees at 11 bases. J was trimmed by 1 base and V by 4 bases; bases with no gene match: 2. The CDR3 consists of 16 residues. The germline CDR1 and CDR2 sequences are SGHTA and FQGNSA. The CDR3 DNA reads TGTGCCAGCAGCTATGGACTAGCGGGGAACACCGGGGAGCTGTTTTTT. This gives the protein CASSYGLAGNTGELFF.

This clone showed up just a few times. The genes are TRBV18 and TRBJ2-2, with D maybe TRBD1 (6 bases). The CDR3 length is 14 residues. CDR1 and CDR2 from the germline V gene are KGHSH and LQKENI. With 2 bases removed from V and 6 bases from J, the gap between germline ends came to 10 bases. In nucleotides, the CDR3 is TGTGCCAGCTCACCAAACAGGGTGGCCGGGGAGCTGTTTTTT. Translation: CASSPNRVAGELFF.

The DNA of the CDR3 is TGTGCCAGCAGCTTAGGGCCGCAAGAGACCCAGTACTTC. Translating it yields CASSLGPQETQYF. V and J are TRBV7-7 and TRBJ2-5, with no clear D. Trimming took 1 base from V and 2 from J, leaving 5 bases between them. This CDR3 has 13 amino acids. The germline V gene encodes CDR1 SSHAT and CDR2 FNYEAQ (reference sequence).

The CDR3 region has the DNA TGCAGCGCCCAGACAGGGACCTTCTCTGGAAACACCATATATTTT. Amino acids: CSAQTGTFSGNTIYF. J is TRBJ1-3 and V is TRBV29-1; 7 bases agree with TRBD1. This CDR3 is 15 amino acids long. V trimming: 7 bases; J trimming: 0 bases; junction bases outside the gene matches: 9. The germline V gene encodes CDR1 SQVTM and CDR2 ANQGSEA.

The chain has TRBV5-1 and TRBJ2-5; perhaps TRBD1 as D (6 bases). Per the germline V gene, CDR1 is SGHRS and CDR2 is YFSETQ. Deletions cut 3 bases from V and 4 bases from J, with 10 bases between. The length of the CDR3 is 13 residues. The CDR3 reads CASSSVGAETQYF. For the CDR3, the DNA is TGCGCCAGCAGCTCGGTGGGGGCAGAGACCCAGTACTTC.

This clone occurred a few times. The CDR3 bases are TGTGCCAGCAGTTTCCTAGCGGGAGGCACAAACATTCAGTACTTC. Its protein is CASSFLAGGTNIQYF. V usage is TRBV28 and J usage is TRBJ2-4; TRBD2 matches at 11 bases. Germline V gene lookup returns CDR1 MDHEN and CDR2 SYDVKM. The CDR3 has 15 amino acids. The V and J ends lost 3 bases and 6 bases, in that order; junction bases with no gene match: 4.

The genes are TRBV28 and TRBJ2-2; tentatively, D is TRBD2 (5 bases). The V gene's germline CDR1 is MDHEN and CDR2 SYDVKM. Trimming pared 5 bases from V and 2 bases from J, leaving 15 bases between. This CDR3 has 16 residues. The CDR3 nucleotides are TGTGCCAGCAGTCTCGGGGTTTCGATCAACACCGGGGAGCTGTTTTTT. It encodes CASSLGVSINTGELFF.

The sample holds a few counts of this clone. The chain carries TRBV6-1 and TRBJ2-1, with 10 bases lining up with TRBD1. CDR1 MNHNS and CDR2 SASEGT come from the germline V gene. This CDR3 region has 15 residues. With 4 bases clipped from V and 7 bases from J, the junction kept 7 bases outside the gene matches. CDR3 sequence: CASSVTGGFGNEQFF. The CDR3 coding sequence is TGTGCCAGCAGTGTGACAGGGGGCTTTGGAAATGAGCAGTTCTTC.

The J gene is TRBJ1-5, the V gene TRBV15; TRBD1 aligns across 8 bases. This CDR3 region has 19 residues. Germline lookup yields CDR1 LNHNV and CDR2 YYDKDF (reference sequence). Unmatched junction bases numbered 14, after V lost 3 bases and J lost 1 base. CDR3 protein: CATSSVRQGIWMSNQPQHF. The CDR3 nucleotides read TGTGCCACCAGCAGCGTTCGACAGGGGATTTGGATGAGCAATCAGCCCCAGCATTTT.

This chain connects TRBV27 to TRBJ1-4; no definite D call. Germline lookup yields CDR1 MNHEY and CDR2 SMNVEV (reference sequence). CDR3 length: 16 amino acids. Between the trimmed V and J ends, which lost 1 base and 0 bases, there was a span of 9 bases. The CDR3 region has the DNA TGTGCCAGCAGTTTATTCGTGACTGCAACTAATGAAAAACTGTTTTTT. As protein: CASSLFVTATNEKLFF.

This clone was picked up a small number of times. The V and J genes are TRBV5-6 and TRBJ1-6; perhaps TRBD1 as D (5 bases). Germline CDR1 is SGHDT and CDR2 is YYEEEE. V gave up 4 bases and J gave up 3 bases, with 20 bases separating them. This CDR3 spans 18 amino acids. The CDR3, as DNA: TGTGCCAGCAGCAAGTCCCATCTCAGGGACCGCTATAATTCACCCCTCCACTTT. This codes for CASSKSHLRDRYNSPLHF.

The chain has TRBV18 and TRBJ1-6, with a possible D match to TRBD1 (6 bases). CDR1 and CDR2 from the germline V gene are KGHSH and LQKENI. The CDR3 loop spans 14 amino acids. Trimming took 2 bases from V and 9 from J, leaving 11 bases between them. This chain's CDR3 is CASSPTGWGSPLHF. The CDR3 DNA reads TGTGCCAGCTCACCAACAGGGTGGGGTTCACCCCTCCACTTT.

The V gene is TRBV6-5, the J gene TRBJ1-2, with 7 bases lining up with TRBD1. After removal of 5 bases from V and 3 bases from J, the junction contained 6 bases not matched to a gene. Germline V gene sequence: CDR1 MNHEY, CDR2 SVGAGI. This CDR3 comprises 14 residues. CDR3 nucleotides: TGTGCCAGCAGTGAATACGGACAGGACTATGGCTACACCTTC. Translation gives CASSEYGQDYGYTF.